This record covers a single TCR beta chain. The antigen is not known. Within the sample, other DNA sequences also encode this same CDR3. The single heparinised draw taken from each donor contained around 100 mL of blood on average. The entry originates in a study of beta chain features in type 1 diabetes. The CDR3 loop spans 12 amino acids. V shed 6 bases, J shed 3 bases, and the junction held 2 bases outside the gene matches. Germline V gene lookup returns CDR1 MDHEN and CDR2 SYDVKM. Study findings and constraints: PCR might show a preference for shorter templates, equally across patients and controls.

Expressed TCRB transcripts were sequenced after all isolated RNA was converted to cDNA. Measured with immunoSEQ multiplex PCR; TCRdb has only the in-frame clones, and not every one. The profile covers 350,000 to 450,000 clones, with over 12% appearing a single time and 0.019% taken by the ten largest. Material for sequencing was naive CD4+ T cells from blood. The chain carries TRBV28 and TRBJ2-7; 7 positions agree with TRBD1. The sequence came from a woman aged 18-29 years in good health. This CDR3 is CASRGQVYEQYF. CDR3 in DNA: TGTGCCAGCAGAGGACAGGTCTACGAGCAGTACTTC. The entire variable domain, with the rest obtained from reference TRBV28 and TRBJ2-7, is as follows: DVKVTQSSRYLVKRTGEKVFLECVQDMDHENMFWYRQDPGLGLRLIYFSYDVKMKEKGDIPEGYSVSREKKERFSLILESASTNQTSMYLCASRGQVYEQYFGPGTRLTVT.